This TCR beta chain was obtained from a study of CD8+ T cells in alopecia areata. Germline CDR1 reads SQVTM; CDR2 reads ANQGSEA. The CDR3 covers 11 residues. V shed 6 bases and J shed 4 bases, with 6 bases lying between them. Treatment given: oral pan-JAK inhibitor, 5-10 mg twice daily. Only a few counts were recorded for this clone. The target antigen is unknown. Study results and limitations: During tofacitinib treatment, many expanded lesional clones remained in scalp and blood. The study found tofacitinib significantly decreased scalp clonality and expanded CD8+ clones among the top 100.

Reverse transcription of extracted RNA yielded cDNA, which provided the sequencing template. Clones were sequenced by immunoSEQ multiplex PCR, and TCRdb holds only the in-frame ones, with some missing. The sample has roughly 200,000 clones; less than 50% are singletons. The receptor comes from a human donor with alopecia areata. This material consisted of CD4+ T cells sorted from blood, taken at approximately week 37, from a patient treated with tofacitinib. The V call is TRBV29-1, the J call TRBJ2-2, with no clear D. The CDR3 sequence is CSVAPTGELFF. In nucleotides, the CDR3 is TGCAGCGTGGCCCCCACCGGGGAGCTGTTTTTT.